This TCR beta chain originates from a study of T-cell reconstitution after alpha-beta-depleted transplantation in children. V trimming: 6 bases; J trimming: 0 bases; junction bases outside the gene matches: 10. The CDR3 sequence is 15 residues long. Per the germline V gene, CDR1 is DFQATT and CDR2 is SNEGSKA (reference sequence). As it was prepared, the TCRbeta library received unique molecular identifiers. TCRdb called the PCR reads again in MiXCR, with one record for every CDR3 protein. The repertoire holds 600,000 to 700,000 distinct CDR3 sequences, with 15% to 20% as singletons. The specimen was PBMCs from the stem cell graft donor, collected from the stem cell graft. This chain links TRBV20-1 with TRBJ1-1; 7 bases agree with TRBD1. The TCR sequence derives from a human donor who donated a stem cell graft to a child with acute myeloid leukemia. The CDR3 region is CSATSTGWVNTEAFF. CDR3 DNA: TGCAGTGCAACCTCGACAGGGTGGGTGAACACTGAAGCTTTCTTT.